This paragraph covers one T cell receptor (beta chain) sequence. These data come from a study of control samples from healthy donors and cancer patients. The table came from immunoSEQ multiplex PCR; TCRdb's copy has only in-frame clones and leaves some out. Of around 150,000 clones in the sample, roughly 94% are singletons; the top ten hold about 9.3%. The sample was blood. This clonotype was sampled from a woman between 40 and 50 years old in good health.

The CDR3 nucleotides read TGTGCCAGTTCCCTCCCCGGGACACGGGACACTGAAGCTTTCTTT. This encodes CASSLPGTRDTEAFF. J is TRBJ1-1 and V is TRBV19; D perhaps matches TRBD1 (6 bases). Germline V gene data show CDR1 as LNHDA and CDR2 as SQIVND (reference sequence). V gave up 8 bases and J gave up 3 bases, with 19 bases separating them. The CDR3 consists of 15 residues.